The present T cell receptor beta chain was sequenced within a study of shared clonotypes between healthy human individuals. Study-wide results and limits: Sharing across several donors was seen in roughly 5% of naive CD4 clonotypes. Limitation of the genetic and exposure-history diversity represented came from the few donors.

The method was immunoSEQ multiplex PCR; TCRdb's version includes in-frame clones alone and lacks a portion of them. The table records 2,500,000 or so clones, over 85% of them present only once. The V gene end was trimmed by 5 bases and the J gene end by 6 bases; junction bases not matched to a gene: 6. The CDR3 is 13 amino acids. Germline V gene lookup returns CDR1 MGHRA and CDR2 YSYEKL. With respect to this clone: Its specificity is unknown.

Sequenced material: naive CD4+ T cells from PBMCs. Subset in this sample: CD45RA+ positively selected. The TCR originated in a man aged 18 to 29 in good health. Some clones in this sample may be carry-over from other donors' samples. The chain uses TRBV4-1 and TRBJ1-2; TRBD1 aligns across 7 bases. The CDR3 sequence: CASSRGRINGYTF. As DNA, the CDR3 is TGCGCCAGCAGCAGGGGGCGCATCAATGGCTACACCTTC.